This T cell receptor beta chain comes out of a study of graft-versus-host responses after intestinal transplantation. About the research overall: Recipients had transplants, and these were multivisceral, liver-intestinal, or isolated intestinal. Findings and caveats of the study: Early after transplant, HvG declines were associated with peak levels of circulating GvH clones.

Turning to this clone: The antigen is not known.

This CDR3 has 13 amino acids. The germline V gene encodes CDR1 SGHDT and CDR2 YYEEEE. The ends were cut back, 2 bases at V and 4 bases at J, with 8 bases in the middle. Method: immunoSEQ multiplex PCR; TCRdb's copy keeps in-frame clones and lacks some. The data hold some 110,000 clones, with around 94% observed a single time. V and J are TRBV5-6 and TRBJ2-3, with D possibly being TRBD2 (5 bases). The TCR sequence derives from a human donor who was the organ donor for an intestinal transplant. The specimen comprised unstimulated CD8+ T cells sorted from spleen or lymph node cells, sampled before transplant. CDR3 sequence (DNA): TGTGCCAGCAGCTTTAGCGATCCAGATACGCAGTATTTT. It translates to CASSFSDPDTQYF.